The 6 T cell receptor beta chains below were found in one sample sequenced in a study of cytomegalovirus exposure and HLA in healthy donors. The PCR ran on 60 Vbeta and 13 Jbeta primers. The protocol was immunoSEQ multiplex PCR, while the TCRdb copy is restricted to in-frame clones and leaves out a portion. The data hold about 200,000 clones, with 70% to 80% observed a single time. The sample consisted of PBMCs. These receptors all stem from a woman aged 25-40 years in good health and CMV-seropositive.

CDR3 amino acids: CASSRGLAGLETQYF. CDR3 nucleotide sequence: TGTGCCAGCAGTAGAGGACTAGCCGGCCTAGAGACCCAGTACTTC. J is TRBJ2-5 and V is TRBV6-5; 8 bases are a match to TRBD2. The CDR3 consists of 15 residues. Germline CDR1 reads MNHEY; CDR2 reads SVGAGI. J lost 4 bases, V lost 5 bases, and 9 bases had no gene match.

This chain uses TRBV7-8 with TRBJ2-5; 8 bases line up with TRBD2. The length of the CDR3 is 14 residues. Trimming took 5 bases from V and 1 from J; bases not matched to a gene: 3. Looked up from germline, CDR1 is SGHVS and CDR2 is FQNEAQ. In DNA, the CDR3 is TGTGCCAGCAGCGTCGGGGGGGCCCAAGAGACCCAGTACTTC. Amino acid sequence: CASSVGGAQETQYF.

The V and J genes are TRBV15 and TRBJ1-3, with 9 positions matching TRBD1. CDR1 is LNHNV, CDR2 YYDKDF, per germline (reference sequence). With V trimmed by 2 bases and J by 1 base, 9 bases remained unmatched. The CDR3 is made up of 18 amino acids. This CDR3 reads CATSRPRDRVGSGNTIYF. The CDR3 nucleotides read TGTGCCACCAGCAGACCCCGGGACAGGGTTGGATCTGGAAACACCATATATTTT.

This clone turned up a few times. V and J are TRBV9 and TRBJ2-1; the D gene is possibly TRBD2 (6 bases). From germline, CDR1 is SGDLS and CDR2 YYNGEE. This CDR3 is 16 amino acids long. Trimming removed 0 bases at V and 2 bases at J, with 12 bases between. The DNA for the CDR3 is TGTGCCAGCAGCGTAGGGGGGGAGGCGGCCTACAATGAGCAGTTCTTC. Amino acid sequence: CASSVGGEAAYNEQFF.

The chain has TRBV23-1 and TRBJ2-5; 13 bases align to TRBD2. TRBV23-1 falls under the ORF class, with uncertain function. This CDR3 is 18 amino acids long. Germline trimming cut 2 bases from V and 11 bases from J; bases unmatched to any gene: 17. The chain's CDR3 is CASSQIGLAGEVGDLQYF. The CDR3 DNA sequence: TGCGCCAGCAGTCAAATCGGACTAGCGGGGGAGGTGGGAGACCTACAGTACTTC.

The chain links TRBV9 to TRBJ1-6, with a weak D call TRBD1 (6 bases). CDR1 SGDLS and CDR2 YYNGEE come from the germline V gene. This CDR3 is built from 15 residues. Trimming shortened V by 3 bases and J by 5 bases, and 12 bases separated the two germline ends. The CDR3 loop is CASSAGGGHNSPLHF. Here the CDR3 DNA reads TGTGCCAGCAGCGCCGGGGGGGGGCATAATTCACCCCTCCACTTT.